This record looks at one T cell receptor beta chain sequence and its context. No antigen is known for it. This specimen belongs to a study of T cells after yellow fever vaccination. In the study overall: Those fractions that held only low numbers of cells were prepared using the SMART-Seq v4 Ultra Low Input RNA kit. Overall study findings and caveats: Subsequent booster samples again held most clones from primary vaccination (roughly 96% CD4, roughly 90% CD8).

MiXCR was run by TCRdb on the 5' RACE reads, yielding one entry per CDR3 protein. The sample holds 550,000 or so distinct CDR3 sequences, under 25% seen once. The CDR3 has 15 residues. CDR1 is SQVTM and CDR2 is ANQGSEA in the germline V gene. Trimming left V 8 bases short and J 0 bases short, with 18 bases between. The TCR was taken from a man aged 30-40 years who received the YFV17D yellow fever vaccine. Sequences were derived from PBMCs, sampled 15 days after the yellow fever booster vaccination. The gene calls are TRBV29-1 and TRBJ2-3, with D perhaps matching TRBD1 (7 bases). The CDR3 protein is CSSPGGPLSTDTQYF. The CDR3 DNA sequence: TGCAGCTCCCCAGGGGGGCCACTTAGCACAGATACGCAGTATTTT.